The 5 T cell receptor beta chains reported below all come from one sample, sequenced in a study of beta chain features in type 1 diabetes. Study observations and caveats: All four CD4+ subsets from Type 1 diabetes patients carried moderately but significantly shorter TCRB CDR3s.

These receptors' targets are unknown. Expressed TCRB transcripts got sequenced, as all isolated RNA was reverse transcribed. Some clones are missing from TCRdb's copy, which holds only in-frame ones; the method was immunoSEQ multiplex PCR. This table holds 150,000 or so clones, around 8.4% found once. Sequencing used central memory CD4+ T cells from blood. Receptors were obtained from a woman under 30 with type 1 diabetes.

This clone was counted a few times. The chain recombines TRBV7-9 with TRBJ1-5, with D possibly matching TRBD1 (6 bases). CDR1 and CDR2 from the germline V gene are SEHNR and FQNEAQ (reference sequence). The germline V and J ends were trimmed by 5 bases and 10 bases, with 24 bases remaining between them. The CDR3 consists of 16 residues. CDR3 amino acids: CASSTTGYGWVGPQHF. In DNA, the CDR3 is TGTGCCAGCAGCACAACAGGGTACGGTTGGGTAGGTCCCCAGCATTTT.

This clone showed up just a few times. This chain connects TRBV27 to TRBJ2-2, with D tentatively TRBD1 (5 bases). The CDR3 consists of 17 residues. Per germline, CDR1 MNHEY and CDR2 SMNVEV (reference sequence). Trimming left V 8 bases short and J 6 bases short, with 25 bases between. CDR3: CASRRSRAERGPGELFF. The DNA of the CDR3 is TGTGCCAGCCGCCGGAGCAGGGCGGAAAGAGGACCCGGGGAGCTGTTTTTT.

This clone has more than one count but fewer than ten. The V gene is TRBV7-9, the J gene TRBJ1-2; D perhaps matches TRBD1 (5 bases). Per the germline V gene, CDR1 is SEHNR and CDR2 is FQNEAQ (reference sequence). This CDR3 comprises 13 residues. V dropped 1 base and J dropped 8 bases, with 11 bases sitting between them. CDR3 sequence reads: CASSLGGLRGYTF. Written as DNA, the CDR3 is TGTGCCAGCAGCTTAGGGGGCCTTCGGGGCTACACCTTC.

The chain uses TRBV6-5 and TRBJ2-1; no clear D. Trimming took 0 bases from V and 15 from J, leaving 15 bases between them. The CDR3 totals 13 residues. The germline CDR1 and CDR2 sequences are MNHEY and SVGAGI. CDR3 DNA sequence: TGTGCCAGCAGTTACTCCGGAGAAGTCAAGCGGTTCTTC. Translated, it gives CASSYSGEVKRFF.

V usage is TRBV7-2 and J usage is TRBJ2-5; no clear D gene. V gave up 8 bases and J gave up 4 bases, with 11 bases separating them. The CDR3 contains 12 residues. The germline V gene encodes CDR1 SGHTA and CDR2 FQGNSA. The CDR3 nucleotides are TGTGCCAGCGCGCCATTTGGAGAGACCCAGTACTTC. Translation gives CASAPFGETQYF.